The next 14 T cell receptor beta chains were all read from a single sample in a study of T-cell memory formation after mild COVID-19. TCRdb reprocessed the 5' RACE reads with MiXCR, giving one entry per CDR3 protein. There are about 170,000 distinct CDR3 sequences in the sample; 10% to 15% occur only once, and approximately 3.3% lies in the top ten. Sample: PBMCs or a T cell subset sorted from them (not recorded which). Receptor source: a man between 18 and 35 years old who had mild COVID-19 (a few samples of this study predate the infection). Cell type and time point are not known.

The chain combines TRBV20-1 with TRBJ2-1, with 11 positions matching TRBD2. The CDR3 has 15 residues. Germline V gene sequence: CDR1 DFQATT, CDR2 SNEGSKA (reference sequence). V lost 1 base, J lost 5 bases, and 4 bases stayed unmatched. CDR3 amino acids: CSARVLAGAHNEQFF. The CDR3 DNA sequence: TGCAGTGCTAGAGTACTAGCGGGGGCCCACAATGAGCAGTTCTTC.

The chain joins TRBV5-1 to TRBJ2-3; no clear D. Germline CDR1 is SGHRS and CDR2 is YFSETQ. The CDR3 totals 15 residues. The germline V and J ends were trimmed by 0 bases and 2 bases, with 10 bases remaining between them. The CDR3 region is CASSLGVGVTDTQYF. The CDR3 DNA sequence: TGCGCCAGCAGCTTGGGGGTAGGAGTCACAGATACGCAGTATTTT.

The chain combines TRBV24-1 with TRBJ2-3; D is uncertain. Trimming left V 6 bases short and J 6 bases short, with 15 bases between. The CDR3 consists of 14 residues. Germline CDR1 and CDR2: KGHDR and SFDVKD. The CDR3 protein is CATSHGTHFDTQYF. CDR3 nucleotide sequence: TGTGCCACCAGTCATGGAACACACTTCGATACGCAGTATTTT.

This clonotype showed up just a few times. The rearrangement joins TRBV20-1 to TRBJ1-2; D might be TRBD1 (6 bases). Trimming removed 5 bases from V and 6 bases from J, with 13 bases in between. The germline V gene encodes CDR1 DFQATT and CDR2 SNEGSKA (reference sequence). CDR3 length equals 12 residues. CDR3 bases: TGCAGTGCTCCGACAGGTTTCGATGGCTACACCTTC. Protein: CSAPTGFDGYTF.

This chain connects TRBV7-2 to TRBJ2-5, with 7 nucleotides matching TRBD2. J lost 2 bases, V lost 7 bases, and 7 bases had no gene match. CDR3 size: 14 residues. Germline V gene sequence: CDR1 SGHTA, CDR2 FQGNSA. The DNA for the CDR3 is TGTGCCAGCACCCGGGACTACGCTCAAGAGACCCAGTACTTC. Translated: CASTRDYAQETQYF.

This chain links TRBV7-8 with TRBJ1-5; D is ambiguous. The V gene lost 5 bases and the J gene lost 4 bases, with 12 bases spanning the gap. The germline V gene encodes CDR1 SGHVS and CDR2 FQNEAQ. CDR3 length equals 14 residues. CDR3 amino acids: CASSRLVGNQPQHF. Here the CDR3 DNA reads TGTGCCAGCAGCCGGCTTGTGGGAAATCAGCCCCAGCATTTT.

This clonotype was detected only a few times. The chain has TRBV7-9 and TRBJ1-5, with D maybe TRBD1 (5 bases). The length of the CDR3 is 14 residues. The V gene lost 6 bases and the J gene lost 3 bases, with 12 bases spanning the gap. Germline V gene data show CDR1 as SEHNR and CDR2 as FQNEAQ (reference sequence). The CDR3 here is CASSITGYNQPQHF. The CDR3 DNA reads as TGTGCCAGCAGTATTACAGGCTACAATCAGCCCCAGCATTTT. Full variable domain (rest looked up from reference TRBV7-9 and TRBJ1-5): DTGVSQNPRHKITKRGQNVTFRCDPISEHNRLYWYRQTLGQGPEFLTYFQNEAQLEKSRLLSDRFSAERPKGSFSTLEIQRTEQGDSAMYLCASSITGYNQPQHFGDGTRLSIL.

This sequence joins TRBV11-2 and TRBJ2-5; 7 bases match TRBD1. The CDR3 spans 15 residues. Germline assignment: CDR1 SGHAT and CDR2 FQNNGV. Trimming took 0 bases from V and 5 from J; bases not matched to a gene: 6. CDR3 loop: CASSLDRQGGETQYF. In DNA form, the CDR3 reads TGTGCCAGCAGCTTAGATCGTCAAGGGGGCGAGACCCAGTACTTC.

The sample holds many counts of this clonotype. The genes are TRBV4-1 and TRBJ2-7, with 10 bases fitting TRBD1. Germline V lookup: CDR1 MGHRA, CDR2 YSYEKL. This CDR3 is 14 amino acids long. The ends lost 4 bases at V and 5 bases at J; junction bases unmatched: 5. The CDR3 DNA follows: TGCGCCAGCAGCCTCTTGGGACAGGGGAACGAGCAGTACTTC. Protein product: CASSLLGQGNEQYF.

V and J are TRBV10-3 and TRBJ2-1; a possible D gene is TRBD1 (6 bases). The V end was cut by 10 bases, the J end by 0 bases, with 19 bases between. Germline V gene lookup returns CDR1 ENHRY and CDR2 SYGVKD. This CDR3 region has 16 residues. The CDR3 DNA follows: TGTGCCAACTCAAAGACAGGCCCGAGCTCCTACAATGAGCAGTTCTTC. Amino acids: CANSKTGPSSYNEQFF.

This clonotype was observed a few times. This chain uses TRBV6-5 with TRBJ1-5; 7 bases align to TRBD1. From germline, CDR1 is MNHEY and CDR2 SVGAGI. The CDR3 contains 15 residues. Losses at the gene ends were 5 bases for V and 3 bases for J; bases not matched to a gene: 7. This CDR3 reads CASSRIGGVNQPQHF. The DNA of the CDR3 is TGTGCCAGCAGTCGCATAGGGGGCGTCAATCAGCCCCAGCATTTT.

The J gene is TRBJ2-7, the V gene TRBV2, with D perhaps assigned TRBD1 or TRBD2 (5 bases each). V lost 6 bases and J 5 bases, leaving 14 bases between the germline ends. The CDR3 is made up of 13 amino acids. Germline-derived CDR1 and CDR2 are SNHLY and FYNNEI. The DNA of the CDR3 is TGTGCCAGCAGCAGAGAGGGGCAAAACGAGCAGTACTTC. Its translation is CASSREGQNEQYF.

Concerning this clonotype: A much larger clone lies a single base off, so this may be a read error. The rearrangement links TRBV5-1 to TRBJ1-1; D gene unclear. Germline CDR1 and CDR2: SGHRS and YFSETQ. The CDR3 totals 13 residues. CDR3 amino acids: CASGLKLDTEAFF. The CDR3 DNA is TGCGCCAGCGGCTTGAAATTAGACACTGAAGCTTTCTTT.

This chain links TRBV4-2 with TRBJ2-7; D gene ambiguous. From germline, CDR1 is LGHNA and CDR2 YNFKEQ. The CDR3 spans 12 residues. V was pared by 0 bases and J by 5 bases, with 5 bases between. The CDR3 coding sequence is TGTGCCAGCAGCCAAGATCGCCACGAGCAGTACTTC. Translated, it gives CASSQDRHEQYF.